This T cell receptor beta chain was obtained from a study of shared T cell receptors in the human thymus. The CDR3 is 14 residues long. The germline V gene has CDR1 ENHRY and CDR2 SYGVKD. Unmatched junction bases numbered 13, after V lost 11 bases and J lost 8 bases. The data were produced by immunoSEQ multiplex PCR, yet TCRdb's version contains in-frame clones alone and is incomplete. The data show hundreds of thousands of clones, 88% seen once. This clone has only a few counts. Another study also made use of these data, one on human thymus T cells. That report adds: Related research reported highly overlapping thymic repertoires among unrelated individuals.

Sequencing was done on a sample of thymocytes. The origin of this receptor is a boy less than two years old with a congenital heart defect. The chain has TRBV10-3 and TRBJ1-4; 8 bases match TRBD1. The CDR3 here is CAVGPDRGGEKLFF. CDR3 nucleotides: TGTGCCGTCGGTCCAGACAGGGGAGGGGAAAAACTGTTTTTT.